The sequence of this T cell receptor beta chain was determined in a study of shared clonotypes between healthy human individuals. Losses at the gene ends were 6 bases for V and 5 bases for J; bases not matched to a gene: 9. This CDR3 contains 15 residues. CDR1 is SGHAT and CDR2 is FQNNGV in the germline V gene. Here immunoSEQ multiplex PCR was the method, and the copy in TCRdb shows in-frame clones only, minus some. Of 2 million to 3 million clones in the sample, roughly 93% were seen once. The TCR comes from a man aged 18 to 29 in good health. Some clones in this sample may be carry-over from other donors' samples. J is TRBJ2-2 and V is TRBV11-2; 7 nucleotides agree with TRBD2. Sequencing was done on a sample of naive CD4+ T cells from PBMCs. The subset was: CD45RA+ positively selected. The CDR3 is CASRRSGGRTGELFF. CDR3 sequence (DNA): TGTGCCAGCAGGCGATCGGGAGGACGGACCGGGGAGCTGTTTTTT.